Below are 25 T cell receptor beta chains sequenced from a single sample in a study of siplizumab effects on memory and regulatory T cells. Clones were sequenced by immunoSEQ multiplex PCR, and TCRdb holds only the in-frame ones, with some missing. The table has fewer than 100,000 clones, nearly 95% seen once. Material for sequencing was non-Treg CD4+ T cells sorted from blood. The source is a human donor in good health.

V is TRBV10-3 and J is TRBJ1-2; the D gene is possibly TRBD1 (6 bases). CDR3 length: 13 amino acids. CDR1 and CDR2 from the germline V gene are ENHRY and SYGVKD. With 4 bases removed from V and 2 bases from J, the gap between germline ends came to 8 bases. The CDR3 here is CAISADRNYGYTF. As DNA, the CDR3 is TGTGCCATCAGTGCTGACAGGAACTATGGCTACACCTTC.

The chain combines TRBV30 with TRBJ1-1; D not resolved. Trimming stripped 2 bases from V and 1 base from J, with 8 bases between. The V gene's germline CDR1 is GTSNPN and CDR2 SVGIG (reference sequence). The CDR3 consists of 13 residues. Here the CDR3 reads CAWSSEANTEAFF. Here the CDR3 DNA reads TGTGCCTGGAGTTCCGAAGCGAACACTGAAGCTTTCTTT.

The chain uses TRBV4-1 and TRBJ2-6; D ambiguous. Germline V lookup: CDR1 MGHRA, CDR2 YSYEKL. This CDR3 has 19 amino acids. V was clipped by 3 bases and J by 0 bases, with 18 bases between them. In DNA form, the CDR3 reads TGCGCCAGCAGCCATATGCTTTCTGGCGACCGCTCTGGGGCCAACGTCCTGACTTTC. It is translated as CASSHMLSGDRSGANVLTF.

The V call is TRBV6-1, the J call TRBJ1-5; D perhaps matches TRBD1 (6 bases). The ends were cut back, 6 bases at V and 6 bases at J, with 12 bases in the middle. Germline V gene data show CDR1 as MNHNS and CDR2 as SASEGT. The CDR3 spans 13 residues. DNA for the CDR3: TGTGCCAGCAGGACAGGCGGTAGTCAGCCCCAGCATTTT. Amino acids: CASRTGGSQPQHF.

The chain employs TRBV10-3 and TRBJ1-5; unclear D gene. The CDR3 covers 13 residues. The V end lost 7 bases, the J end lost 0 bases, and 7 bases lay between the germline ends. Germline V gene data show CDR1 as ENHRY and CDR2 as SYGVKD. The CDR3 region is CAIKGDSNQPQHF. The CDR3 coding sequence is TGTGCCATCAAGGGAGATAGCAATCAGCCCCAGCATTTT.

The rearrangement joins TRBV30 to TRBJ2-7; 11 positions agree with TRBD1. V shed 3 bases, J shed 5 bases, and the junction held 9 bases outside the gene matches. The CDR3 length is 15 residues. CDR1 GTSNPN and CDR2 SVGIG come from the germline V gene (reference sequence). The CDR3: CAWSSPGQGVNEQYF. DNA of the CDR3: TGTGCCTGGAGCTCCCCGGGACAGGGGGTCAACGAGCAGTACTTC.

The J gene is TRBJ2-7, the V gene TRBV4-1, with TRBD2 identical over 8 bases. The trim removed 6 bases at V and 7 bases at J, leaving 11 bases unmatched. Germline V gives CDR1 MGHRA, CDR2 YSYEKL. This CDR3 region has 14 residues. The CDR3 DNA reads as TGCGCCAGCAGACGTACGGGGGGGCCGGGAGAGCAGTACTTC. Translated, it gives CASRRTGGPGEQYF.

This sequence joins TRBV9 and TRBJ2-4; D gene unclear. The CDR3 runs 14 residues. Germline assignment: CDR1 SGDLS and CDR2 YYNGEE. Trimming took 3 bases from V and 1 from J, leaving 8 bases between them. In DNA form, the CDR3 reads TGTGCCAGCAGCGGTGTTGGGGCCAAAAACATTCAGTACTTC. The encoded protein is CASSGVGAKNIQYF.

This sequence joins TRBV6-5 and TRBJ1-6, with 7 bases lining up with TRBD1. The CDR3 runs to 15 residues. Looked up from germline, CDR1 is MNHEY and CDR2 is SVGAGI. V lost 6 bases and J lost 1; bases outside the gene matches: 3. CDR3 sequence (DNA): TGTGCCAGCAGACCGGGACAGTCCTATAATTCACCCCTCCACTTT. Amino acid sequence: CASRPGQSYNSPLHF.

J is TRBJ2-5 and V is TRBV5-1; no clear D gene. The length of the CDR3 is 15 residues. With 0 bases removed from V and 1 base from J, the gap between germline ends came to 10 bases. Germline-derived CDR1 and CDR2 are SGHRS and YFSETQ. The chain's CDR3 is CASSLVGDIQETQYF. The CDR3 region has the DNA TGCGCCAGCAGCTTGGTTGGGGATATCCAAGAGACCCAGTACTTC. The variable domain in full, with the rest retrieved from reference TRBV5-1 and TRBJ2-5, is KAGVTQTPRYLIKTRGQQVTLSCSPISGHRSVSWYQQTPGQGLQFLFEYFSETQRNKGNFPGRFSGRQFSNSRSEMNVSTLELGDSALYLCASSLVGDIQETQYFGPGTRLLVL.

The chain has TRBV4-1 and TRBJ1-1; no firm D call. The CDR3 is 14 amino acids. Trimming left V 1 base short and J 2 bases short, with 8 bases between. Germline V gene sequence: CDR1 MGHRA, CDR2 YSYEKL. The CDR3 region is CASSQVVANTEAFF. The CDR3 DNA follows: TGCGCCAGCAGCCAAGTTGTTGCTAACACTGAAGCTTTCTTT.

The chain uses TRBV7-2 and TRBJ2-7; 11 nucleotides align to TRBD2. CDR1 and CDR2 from the germline V gene are SGHTA and FQGNSA. The CDR3 spans 15 residues. The V segment lost 6 bases and the J segment 2 bases; nucleotides outside the gene matches: 6. This CDR3 reads CASSLAGGGTYEQYF. CDR3 nucleotides: TGTGCCAGCAGTCTAGCGGGAGGTGGCACCTACGAGCAGTACTTC.

This rearrangement joins TRBV11-3 to TRBJ1-1; TRBD1 might be the D (6 bases). The V end was cut by 1 base, the J end by 2 bases, with 11 bases between. Germline values: CDR1 SGHNT, CDR2 YENEEA. There are 15 residues in the CDR3. CDR3 region: CASSLVGQLNTEAFF. The CDR3 coding sequence is TGTGCCAGCAGCTTAGTTGGACAGCTTAACACTGAAGCTTTCTTT.

The genes are TRBV19 and TRBJ1-2; D is undetermined. The CDR3 runs 15 residues. Germline CDR1 is LNHDA and CDR2 is SQIVND (reference sequence). Trimming removed 6 bases at V and 13 bases at J, with 27 bases between. The chain's CDR3 is CASRANPSINTYGTF. Here the CDR3 DNA reads TGTGCCAGTAGGGCGAACCCGTCGATAAATACTTACGGCACCTTC.

The chain links TRBV15 to TRBJ1-2, with D perhaps TRBD1 (5 bases). This CDR3 spans 13 amino acids. V was trimmed by 5 bases and J by 8 bases, leaving 15 bases between them. Germline CDR1 is LNHNV and CDR2 is YYDKDF (reference sequence). In DNA, the CDR3 is TGTGCCACCAGCCTTAGCGGGGGAGGGGGCTACACCTTC. It codes for CATSLSGGGGYTF.

The chain carries TRBV7-6 and TRBJ2-4; possible D gene TRBD2, 5 bases. Trimming shortened V by 2 bases and J by 2 bases, and 10 bases separated the two germline ends. This CDR3 is built from 15 residues. CDR1 SGHVS and CDR2 FNYEAQ come from the germline V gene. As DNA, the CDR3 is TGTGCCAGCAGCTTAAATGGGGAGTCCAAAAACATTCAGTACTTC. Protein product: CASSLNGESKNIQYF.

The J gene is TRBJ1-5, the V gene TRBV21-1; TRBD1, the table's D call, was not compared with the DNA. TRBV21-1 is designated a pseudogene. The length of the CDR3 is 17 residues. CDR3 region: CASSKAEYHDNYQPQHF. CDR3 DNA: TGTGCCAGCAGCAAAGCGGAATACCATGACAATTATCAGCCCCAGCATTTT.

The chain has TRBV29-1 and TRBJ2-3, with 7 bases fitting TRBD2. This CDR3 region has 14 residues. The germline gives CDR1 SQVTM, CDR2 ANQGSEA. V lost 7 bases and J lost 6; bases outside the gene matches: 13. CDR3 loop: CSGGQGRGADTQYF. The CDR3 DNA is TGCAGCGGCGGACAAGGGAGGGGAGCGGATACGCAGTATTTT.

CDR3 amino acids: CASSLSGTAEAFF. CDR3 sequence (DNA): TGTGCCAGCAGCTTGTCAGGGACAGCAGAAGCTTTCTTT. V and J are TRBV5-4 and TRBJ1-1, with 7 bases that match TRBD1. This CDR3 spans 13 amino acids. The J segment lost 8 bases and the V segment lost 1 base, leaving 5 bases of the junction unmatched. Germline V gene data show CDR1 as SGHNT and CDR2 as YYREEE (reference sequence).

J is TRBJ2-7 and V is TRBV7-8, with TRBD2 matching over 12 bases. The junction had 19 bases not matched to a gene; V was cut back by 5 bases and J by 5 bases. CDR3 length: 19 residues. Germline V gene data show CDR1 as SGHVS and CDR2 as FQNEAQ. Written as DNA, the CDR3 is TGTGCCAGCAGCCGAGTCAGGGCTAGCGGGAGGGCGTCTGTTGACGAGCAGTACTTC. Residues: CASSRVRASGRASVDEQYF.

The count of this clone is one. The chain carries TRBV10-3 and TRBJ1-2; possible D gene TRBD1, 6 bases. The V gene lost 9 bases and the J gene lost 8 bases, with 25 bases spanning the gap. The germline gives CDR1 ENHRY, CDR2 SYGVKD. The CDR3 is made up of 15 amino acids. The CDR3 sequence is CAMTKGDKGGQGYTF. The CDR3 nucleotides are TGTGCCATGACCAAGGGGGATAAAGGGGGGCAGGGCTACACCTTC.

V gene TRBV6-5 combines with J gene TRBJ2-7; 11 bases are shared with TRBD1. V was clipped by 7 bases and J by 4 bases; unmatched bases: 6. The CDR3 covers 14 residues. Germline V gene data show CDR1 as MNHEY and CDR2 as SVGAGI. CDR3: CASKGTGGQYEQYF. The CDR3 nucleotides read TGTGCCAGCAAGGGGACAGGGGGGCAATACGAGCAGTACTTC.

The rearrangement uses TRBV11-3 and TRBJ2-1; D unclear. Germline V CDR1 and CDR2: SGHNT, YENEEA. V was clipped by 4 bases and J by 15 bases, with 22 bases between them. This CDR3 has 14 amino acids. The CDR3 nucleotides are TGTGCCAGCAGCTACTTTCCGGACCCACCTGGTCCGTTCTTC. This translates into CASSYFPDPPGPFF.

V is TRBV6-6 and J is TRBJ2-1; D unclear. Per germline, CDR1 MNHNY and CDR2 SVGAGI (reference sequence). The CDR3 consists of 16 residues. The ends were cut back, 0 bases at V and 3 bases at J, with 12 bases in the middle. This chain's CDR3 is CASSYSSRPIYNEQFF. The CDR3 region has the DNA TGTGCCAGCAGTTACTCTTCACGCCCCATCTACAATGAGCAGTTCTTC.

The rearrangement uses TRBV5-1 and TRBJ1-3; D gene ambiguous. V was clipped by 0 bases and J by 0 bases, with 4 bases between them. CDR3 length: 14 residues. Germline V gene lookup returns CDR1 SGHRS and CDR2 YFSETQ. Here the CDR3 DNA reads TGCGCCAGCAGCTTGGAAGGCTCTGGAAACACCATATATTTT. Protein: CASSLEGSGNTIYF.